The clone carrying this TCR beta chain was observed many times. Its antigen remains unidentified. The sample is drawn from a study of Graves' ophthalmopathy and Graves' hyperthyroidism. Background on the study: Prior to any treatment, peripheral blood was collected at the time of initial diagnosis.

The study's findings and limits: Stable hyperthyroidism and ophthalmopathy were told apart by a 13-signature model, which achieved 85% to 90% sensitivity and around 77% specificity. Thyroid clonotypes that were expanded above 0.001 frequency mostly also appeared in blood.

RNA transcripts served as template for amplifying TCR beta CDR3 sequences. HTBI-primed RT-PCR formed the first round, and a multiplex PCR formed the second. TCRdb passed the multiplex PCR reads through MiXCR, listing each CDR3 protein once. The table lists a few hundred thousand distinct CDR3 sequences, about a sixth of them singletons, with over 9% in the top ten. CDR1 is MNHEY and CDR2 is SMNVEV in the germline V gene (reference sequence). The length of the CDR3 is 17 residues. V shed 6 bases, J shed 0 bases, and the junction held 7 bases outside the gene matches. Clinical symptoms and serum thyroxine were used for diagnosis; TRAb, thyroid ultrasound and orbital computed tomography were also relied on.

The V and J genes are TRBV27 and TRBJ2-6; 8 bases fit TRBD1. This clonotype was obtained from an adult man with Graves' ophthalmopathy. Sequencing input: peripheral blood. The CDR3 protein is CASSWDRTGSGANVLTF. The DNA for the CDR3 is TGTGCCAGCAGCTGGGACAGGACGGGCTCTGGGGCCAACGTCCTGACTTTC.